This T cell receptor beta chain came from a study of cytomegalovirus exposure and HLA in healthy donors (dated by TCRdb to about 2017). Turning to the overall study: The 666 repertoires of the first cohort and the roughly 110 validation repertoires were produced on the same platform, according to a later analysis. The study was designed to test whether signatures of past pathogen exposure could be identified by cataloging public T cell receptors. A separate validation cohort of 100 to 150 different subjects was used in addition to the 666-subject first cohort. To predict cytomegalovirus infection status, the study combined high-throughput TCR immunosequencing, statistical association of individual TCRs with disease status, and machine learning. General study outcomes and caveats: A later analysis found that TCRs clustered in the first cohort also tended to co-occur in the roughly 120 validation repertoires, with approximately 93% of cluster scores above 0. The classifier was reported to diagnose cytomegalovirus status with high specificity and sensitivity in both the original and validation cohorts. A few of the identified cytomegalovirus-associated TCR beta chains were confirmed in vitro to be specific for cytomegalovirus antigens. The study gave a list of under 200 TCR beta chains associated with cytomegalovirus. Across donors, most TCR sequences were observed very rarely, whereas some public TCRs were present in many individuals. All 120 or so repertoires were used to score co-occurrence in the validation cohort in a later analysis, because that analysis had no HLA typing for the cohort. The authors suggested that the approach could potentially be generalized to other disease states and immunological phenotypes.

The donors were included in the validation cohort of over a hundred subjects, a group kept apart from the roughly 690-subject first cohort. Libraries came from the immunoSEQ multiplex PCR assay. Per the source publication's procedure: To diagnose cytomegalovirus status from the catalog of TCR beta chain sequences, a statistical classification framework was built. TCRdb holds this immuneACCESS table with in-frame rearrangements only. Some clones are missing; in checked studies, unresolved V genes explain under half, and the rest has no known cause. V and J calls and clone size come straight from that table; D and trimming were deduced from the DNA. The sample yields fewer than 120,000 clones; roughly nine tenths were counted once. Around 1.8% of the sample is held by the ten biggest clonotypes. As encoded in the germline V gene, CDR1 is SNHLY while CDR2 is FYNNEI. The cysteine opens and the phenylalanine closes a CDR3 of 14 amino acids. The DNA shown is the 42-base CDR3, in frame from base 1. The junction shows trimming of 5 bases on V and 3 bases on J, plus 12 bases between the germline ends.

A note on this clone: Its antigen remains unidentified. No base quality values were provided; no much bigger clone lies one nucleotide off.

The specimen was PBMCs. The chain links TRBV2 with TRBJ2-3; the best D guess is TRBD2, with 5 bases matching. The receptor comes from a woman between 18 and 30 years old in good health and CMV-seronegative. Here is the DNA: TGTGCCAGCAGTCTTCGGACTCGAACAGATACGCAGTATTTT. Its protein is CASSLRTRTDTQYF.